The source of this T cell receptor beta chain is a study of blood T cell repertoires in COVID-19. With V trimmed by 3 bases and J by 4 bases, 7 bases remained unmatched. Germline values: CDR1 LNHDA, CDR2 SQIVND (reference sequence). The CDR3 is 16 residues long. Measured with immunoSEQ multiplex PCR; TCRdb has only the in-frame clones, and not every one. The table lists 150,000 to 250,000 clones, roughly 87% of them singletons, with about 2.3% in the top ten. Cohorts were based on clinical histories the participants reported. The chain employs TRBV19 and TRBJ1-4, with 8 bases aligning to TRBD1. The clonotype comes from a woman aged 30 to 39 who had recovered from COVID-19. The sequenced sample was PBMCs or T cells enriched from blood (not recorded which). CDR3 amino acids: CASSMQGALFNEKLFF. The CDR3 DNA reads as TGTGCCAGTAGTATGCAGGGGGCGCTTTTTAATGAAAAACTGTTTTTT.